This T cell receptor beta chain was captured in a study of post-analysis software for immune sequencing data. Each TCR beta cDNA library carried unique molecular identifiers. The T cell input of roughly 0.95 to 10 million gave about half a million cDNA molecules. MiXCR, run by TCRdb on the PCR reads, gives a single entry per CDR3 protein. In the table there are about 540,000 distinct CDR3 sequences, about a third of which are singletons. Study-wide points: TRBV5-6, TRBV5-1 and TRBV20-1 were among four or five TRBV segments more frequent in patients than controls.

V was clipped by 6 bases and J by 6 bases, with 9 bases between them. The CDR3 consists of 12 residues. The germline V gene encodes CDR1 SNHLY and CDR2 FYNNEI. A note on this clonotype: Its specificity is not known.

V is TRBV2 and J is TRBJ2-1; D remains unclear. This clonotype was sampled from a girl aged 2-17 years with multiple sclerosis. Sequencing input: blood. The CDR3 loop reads CASRRTSNEQFF. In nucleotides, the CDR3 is TGTGCCAGCAGACGTACCTCCAATGAGCAGTTCTTC.